Each of the 31 T cell receptor beta chains below was sequenced from the same sample in a study of T cells in Graves' hyperthyroidism and ophthalmopathy. TCR beta CDR3 sequences were amplified from RNA transcripts. During a first-round RT-PCR of the TCR CDR3, the HTBI primer set was used. Each CDR3 protein gets one entry after TCRdb re-called the multiplex PCR reads with MiXCR. Of roughly 300,000 distinct CDR3 sequences listed, 21% are singletons. The sequencing input was blood. The receptors derive from a woman in her forties or fifties with Graves' hyperthyroidism.

In its sample, this clonotype was seen a few times. The rearrangement uses TRBV6-1 and TRBJ2-1, with a tentative D call TRBD2 (6 bases). The CDR3 is 15 amino acids. Trimming cost V 8 bases and J 5 bases, with 19 bases left between them. From germline, CDR1 is MNHNS and CDR2 SASEGT. In DNA form, the CDR3 reads TGTGCCAGCTCAGCCCCGGGGAGGAGCGACAATGAGCAGTTCTTC. Translation: CASSAPGRSDNEQFF.

Only a few counts were recorded for this clonotype. The chain carries TRBV19 and TRBJ1-6; unclear D gene. The CDR3 length is 14 residues. Germline lookup yields CDR1 LNHDA and CDR2 SQIVND (reference sequence). Trimming cost V 5 bases and J 7 bases, with 12 bases left between them. The CDR3 loop reads CASSRGSVNSPLHF. The CDR3 region has the DNA TGTGCCAGTAGTCGAGGGTCGGTAAATTCACCCCTCCACTTT. Combining the CDR3 with reference TRBV19 and TRBJ1-6 gives the whole variable domain DGGITQSPKYLFRKEGQNVTLSCEQNLNHDAMYWYRQDPGQGLRLIYYSQIVNDFQKGDIAEGYSVSREKKESFPLTVTSAQKNPTAFYLCASSRGSVNSPLHFGNGTRLTVT.

This clonotype was observed many times. The chain employs TRBV18 and TRBJ2-5, with unresolved D. This CDR3 has 14 amino acids. CDR1 is KGHSH and CDR2 is LQKENI in the germline V gene. V lost 2 bases and J 1 base, leaving 8 bases between the germline ends. The chain's CDR3 is CASSPEIVQETQYF. Written as DNA, the CDR3 is TGTGCCAGCTCACCAGAGATAGTCCAAGAGACCCAGTACTTC.

This clonotype occurred a few times. CDR3 protein: CASSSSIRGGYTF. The CDR3 DNA sequence: TGTGCCAGCAGTTCCTCCATCCGGGGGGGCTACACCTTC. The chain carries TRBV27 and TRBJ1-2, with a tentative D call TRBD1 (5 bases). V lost 4 bases to trimming and J lost 8 bases, with 14 bases between them. There are 13 residues in the CDR3. The germline V gene has CDR1 MNHEY and CDR2 SMNVEV (reference sequence).

This clonotype was seen ten or more times. This rearrangement joins TRBV2 to TRBJ2-7; 11 bases match TRBD2. This CDR3 has 15 residues. Germline loops: CDR1 SNHLY, CDR2 FYNNEI. Trimming took 6 bases from V and 2 from J; bases not matched to a gene: 6. The CDR3: CASRDLLAGAYEQYF. CDR3 coding DNA: TGTGCCAGCAGAGACCTACTAGCGGGAGCCTACGAGCAGTACTTC.

This clonotype was seen repeatedly, ten times or more. The CDR3 bases are TGTGCCAGCAGTTACGGAGGGGGGCTCACAGATACGCAGTATTTT. Protein: CASSYGGGLTDTQYF. J is TRBJ2-3 and V is TRBV6-1, with D perhaps assigned TRBD1 or TRBD2 (6 bases each). This CDR3 comprises 15 residues. Trimming left V 5 bases short and J 2 bases short, with 14 bases between. Germline V gives CDR1 MNHNS, CDR2 SASEGT.

The sample holds many counts of this clonotype. The genes are TRBV5-1 and TRBJ2-1; possible D gene TRBD1, 5 bases. Germline V gives CDR1 SGHRS, CDR2 YFSETQ. The germline V and J ends were trimmed by 3 bases and 0 bases, with 7 bases remaining between them. The CDR3 consists of 14 residues. The CDR3 here is CASSSGLSYNEQFF. CDR3 in DNA: TGCGCCAGCAGCTCAGGGCTCTCCTACAATGAGCAGTTCTTC.

This clonotype turned up a few times. The V call is TRBV19, the J call TRBJ2-5, with 8 bases aligning to TRBD2. This CDR3 comprises 14 residues. Germline lookup yields CDR1 LNHDA and CDR2 SQIVND (reference sequence). V lost 6 bases and J lost 4; bases outside the gene matches: 7. Written as DNA, the CDR3 is TGTGCCAGTAGCCCGGGGGGGGGGCGAGAGACCCAGTACTTC. Protein product: CASSPGGGRETQYF.

This chain connects TRBV7-8 to TRBJ1-4; D not resolved. Germline CDR1 reads SGHVS; CDR2 reads FQNEAQ. V shed 4 bases and J shed 4 bases, with 4 bases lying between them. This CDR3 spans 12 amino acids. This CDR3 is CASSSDNEKLFF. CDR3 nucleotide sequence: TGTGCCAGCAGCTCTGATAATGAAAAACTGTTTTTT.

The chain is built from TRBV19 and TRBJ1-3, with D possibly TRBD1 on 5 matching bases. The CDR3 extends over 13 amino acids. The V end lost 7 bases, the J end lost 4 bases, and 11 bases lay between the germline ends. Per the germline V gene, CDR1 is LNHDA and CDR2 is SQIVND (reference sequence). Here the CDR3 reads CASTGPGGNTIYF. CDR3 coding DNA: TGTGCCAGTACGGGGCCCGGCGGAAACACCATATATTTT.

The table lists this clonotype with many counts. The V and J genes are TRBV20-1 and TRBJ1-1; tentatively, D is TRBD1 (5 bases). With 3 bases removed from V and 3 bases from J, the gap between germline ends came to 11 bases. This CDR3 is built from 13 residues. Germline assignment: CDR1 DFQATT and CDR2 SNEGSKA (reference sequence). The CDR3: CSASGGGYTEAFF. The CDR3 DNA follows: TGCAGTGCTAGTGGGGGAGGTTACACTGAAGCTTTCTTT.

This clonotype showed up many times. The rearrangement links TRBV20-1 to TRBJ2-7; 11 nucleotides align to TRBD1. Trimming removed 7 bases from V and 4 bases from J; junction bases left unmatched: 6. Germline CDR1 DFQATT, CDR2 SNEGSKA (reference sequence). The length of the CDR3 is 13 residues. CDR3 DNA sequence: TGCAGTGGTGGTGGGACAGGGGGTTACGAGCAGTACTTC. It encodes CSGGGTGGYEQYF.

A few counts support this clonotype. V is TRBV2 and J is TRBJ2-5, with unresolved D. Looked up from germline, CDR1 is SNHLY and CDR2 is FYNNEI. Trimming took 6 bases from V and 2 from J, leaving 4 bases between them. CDR3 length: 11 residues. As DNA, the CDR3 is TGTGCCAGCAGGGAACAAGAGACCCAGTACTTC. Amino acids: CASREQETQYF.

This clonotype was seen more than once but under ten times. This chain links TRBV12-3 or TRBV12-4 with TRBJ2-2, with 9 bases fitting TRBD1. V was clipped by 6 bases and J by 5 bases; unmatched bases: 25. The CDR3 length is 21 residues. In DNA, the CDR3 is TGTGCCAGCAGCAACAGGGGGCTGGGACTGGGGGGGGGCCGGAATACCGGGGAGCTGTTTTTT. Protein: CASSNRGLGLGGGRNTGELFF.

The chain has TRBV19 and TRBJ2-4, with 10 bases that match TRBD2. In germline, CDR1 is LNHDA, CDR2 SQIVND (reference sequence). V lost 10 bases to trimming and J lost 5 bases; unmatched junction nucleotides: 5. The CDR3 runs 13 residues. CDR3 residues: CAISSGSQNIQYF. DNA for the CDR3: TGTGCCATTTCTAGCGGGAGCCAAAACATTCAGTACTTC.

This clonotype occurred many times. The genes are TRBV12-3 or TRBV12-4 and TRBJ2-7; D gene unclear. V shed 5 bases and J shed 0 bases, with 8 bases lying between them. The CDR3 is 13 amino acids. CDR3 DNA sequence: TGTGCCAGCAGTCCCCCAAACTCCTACGAGCAGTACTTC. The encoded protein is CASSPPNSYEQYF.

This clonotype appeared a few times. The chain recombines TRBV4-2 with TRBJ1-4; D is uncertain. The CDR3 length is 15 residues. Germline CDR1 is LGHNA and CDR2 is YNFKEQ. Trimming shortened V by 2 bases and J by 6 bases, and 13 bases separated the two germline ends. The CDR3 here is CASSQILGSHEKLFF. Written as DNA, the CDR3 is TGTGCCAGCAGCCAAATCTTAGGGTCTCATGAAAAACTGTTTTTT.

The J gene is TRBJ1-2, the V gene TRBV5-1, with D perhaps matching TRBD1 (5 bases). This CDR3 has 13 residues. Germline lookup yields CDR1 SGHRS and CDR2 YFSETQ. V lost 5 bases and J lost 5, with 13 bases in between. The chain's CDR3 is CASSYTGLYGYTF. As DNA, the CDR3 is TGCGCCAGCAGTTATACAGGATTATATGGCTACACCTTC.

This clonotype was seen only a few times. The gene calls are TRBV12-3 or TRBV12-4 and TRBJ1-1; unclear D gene. V lost 6 bases, J lost 0 bases, and 11 bases lay in between. The CDR3 spans 14 residues. CDR3 in amino acids: CASSLDDMNTEAFF. The CDR3 DNA is TGTGCCAGCAGCCTCGATGACATGAACACTGAAGCTTTCTTT.

This clonotype was found many times. This chain links TRBV20-1 with TRBJ2-3, with D perhaps TRBD2 (6 bases). The CDR3 is 13 amino acids. The V gene lost 6 bases and the J gene lost 4 bases, with 14 bases spanning the gap. Germline V gene data show CDR1 as DFQATT and CDR2 as SNEGSKA (reference sequence). CDR3 region: CSAMGGIADTQYF. The CDR3 DNA reads as TGCAGTGCAATGGGGGGAATCGCAGATACGCAGTATTTT.

This clonotype occurred many times. CDR3 sequence (DNA): TGCAGTGCTAGCTCGCCTAATTCACCCCTCCACTTT. Protein product: CSASSPNSPLHF. The chain uses TRBV20-1 and TRBJ1-6; D is ambiguous. CDR1 DFQATT and CDR2 SNEGSKA come from the germline V gene (reference sequence). Trimming took off 3 bases at V and 6 bases at J, with 6 bases between the two ends. This CDR3 region has 12 residues.

This clonotype has more than one count but fewer than ten. This sequence joins TRBV2 and TRBJ2-7; D unresolved. V was trimmed by 6 bases and J by 0 bases, leaving 12 bases between them. Germline CDR1 is SNHLY and CDR2 is FYNNEI. The CDR3 length is 14 residues. The DNA of the CDR3 is TGTGCCAGCAGCAATTTCGGTCCCTCCTACGAGCAGTACTTC. Translated: CASSNFGPSYEQYF.

This clonotype came up many times. The gene calls are TRBV11-2 and TRBJ2-7; the D gene could be TRBD1 or TRBD2 (5 bases each). This CDR3 is built from 14 residues. Trimming left V 1 base short and J 3 bases short, with 10 bases between. Germline loops: CDR1 SGHAT, CDR2 FQNNGV. The DNA for the CDR3 is TGTGCCAGCAGCTTAGGTCCGAGGGGCTACGAGCAGTACTTC. Translated, it gives CASSLGPRGYEQYF.

There are many counts of this clonotype. The rearrangement joins TRBV28 to TRBJ2-1; 7 bases map to TRBD2. The germline V gene encodes CDR1 MDHEN and CDR2 SYDVKM. The CDR3 totals 17 residues. V lost 5 bases and J lost 8; bases outside the gene matches: 18. The CDR3 DNA reads as TGTGCCAGCAGTCAACTAGCTTGGGGGAGGGCTAGGGATGAGCAGTTCTTC. Its translation: CASSQLAWGRARDEQFF.

This clonotype has only a few counts. V is TRBV5-1 and J is TRBJ2-2; 10 bases fit TRBD2. V lost 4 bases to trimming and J lost 8 bases; unmatched junction nucleotides: 11. The CDR3 has 16 residues. The germline V gene has CDR1 SGHRS and CDR2 YFSETQ. The CDR3 sequence: CASSPGLAYRSGELFF. The CDR3 region has the DNA TGCGCCAGCAGCCCGGGACTAGCGTATAGGAGTGGGGAGCTGTTTTTT.

In its sample, this clonotype was seen many times. The chain employs TRBV12-3 or TRBV12-4 and TRBJ2-5, with D perhaps TRBD1 or TRBD2 (6 bases each). Trimming cost V 3 bases and J 5 bases, with 10 bases left between them. CDR3 size: 13 residues. The CDR3 loop reads CASSLRGAETQYF. For the CDR3, the DNA is TGTGCCAGCAGTTTGAGGGGGGCTGAGACCCAGTACTTC.

The chain uses TRBV30 and TRBJ1-3; maybe TRBD1 (6 bases). Germline CDR1 is GTSNPN and CDR2 is SVGIG (reference sequence). V lost 5 bases and J 2 bases, leaving 10 bases between the germline ends. This CDR3 is 13 amino acids long. The CDR3 region has the DNA TGTGCCTGGGGGGACATTCCTGGAAACACCATATATTTT. It encodes CAWGDIPGNTIYF.

This clonotype was seen at least ten times. The chain uses TRBV12-3 or TRBV12-4 and TRBJ2-7; TRBD1 aligns across 9 bases. V was clipped by 4 bases and J by 6 bases; unmatched bases: 7. The CDR3 contains 14 residues. The DNA of the CDR3 is TGTGCCAGCAGTTCCCGGGACAGGGTAAGCGAGCAGTACTTC. Protein product: CASSSRDRVSEQYF.

On this clonotype: A much larger clonotype is one base distant, so this may be a read error. The rearrangement joins TRBV28 to TRBJ2-1; 7 nucleotides agree with TRBD1. The end of the DNA fits TRBJ2-7 better, so the J call may be wrong. The CDR3 sequence is 15 residues long. Looked up from germline, CDR1 is MDHEN and CDR2 is SYDVKM. The DNA for the CDR3 is TGTGCCAGCAGTTTCAGGGGGTTCTCCTACAATGAGCAGTACTTC. Protein product: CASSFRGFSYNEQYF.

The sample holds many counts of this clonotype. J is TRBJ1-5 and V is TRBV20-1, with 8 bases identical to TRBD1. CDR3 length: 15 amino acids. V lost 3 bases and J lost 4; bases outside the gene matches: 8. Germline V gene sequence: CDR1 DFQATT, CDR2 SNEGSKA (reference sequence). The CDR3 DNA follows: TGCAGTGCTAGCATTCCAGGGGGCGCTAATCAGCCCCAGCATTTT. Residues: CSASIPGGANQPQHF.

This clonotype was counted between two and nine times. The rearrangement uses TRBV19 and TRBJ2-6; D remains unclear. The CDR3 is 15 amino acids. Germline assignment: CDR1 LNHDA and CDR2 SQIVND (reference sequence). V was trimmed by 7 bases and J by 0 bases, leaving 10 bases between them. The CDR3 coding sequence is TGTGCCAGTACTCGAGGTGCCTCTGGGGCCAACGTCCTGACTTTC. Protein: CASTRGASGANVLTF.